This TCR beta chain was recovered during a study of regulatory T cells in long-lasting Graves disease. Study-level results: Peripheral blood alone, not thyroid tissue, underwent study. Persistent-disease Graves' patients showed less TCR diversity than new cases.

Time point in this sample: persistent/refractory GD, antithyroid drugs over 5 years with positive TRAb. The authors made the TCR library using RNA they extracted from PBMCs. In each case, Graves' disease was diagnosed per American Thyroid Association guidelines. Into tubes containing EDTA, approximately 8.9 milliliters of peripheral blood were drawn. Arm-PCR with iRepertoire HTBI primers amplified the CDR3 regions for these TCR beta libraries. Using its own MiXCR run on the multiplex PCR reads, TCRdb lists one record per CDR3 protein. The table shows 650,000 to 700,000 distinct CDR3 sequences, with about 30% occurring only once. On this clonotype: The antigen is unknown.

This TCR was sampled from a female donor with Graves disease. The sequenced sample was peripheral blood mononuclear cells (PBMCs), obtained when the disease was refractory, from a patient treated with antithyroid drugs.

CDR3 nucleotide sequence: TGTGCCTGGAGTGTTCCCGGGACGGAGCAGTTCTTC. This encodes CAWSVPGTEQFF. The chain recombines TRBV30 with TRBJ2-5; possibly TRBD1 or TRBD2 for D (5 bases each). Gene TRBJ2-1 matches the end of the DNA better, so the J call may be wrong. This CDR3 contains 12 residues. The V gene's germline CDR1 is GTSNPN and CDR2 SVGIG (reference sequence).